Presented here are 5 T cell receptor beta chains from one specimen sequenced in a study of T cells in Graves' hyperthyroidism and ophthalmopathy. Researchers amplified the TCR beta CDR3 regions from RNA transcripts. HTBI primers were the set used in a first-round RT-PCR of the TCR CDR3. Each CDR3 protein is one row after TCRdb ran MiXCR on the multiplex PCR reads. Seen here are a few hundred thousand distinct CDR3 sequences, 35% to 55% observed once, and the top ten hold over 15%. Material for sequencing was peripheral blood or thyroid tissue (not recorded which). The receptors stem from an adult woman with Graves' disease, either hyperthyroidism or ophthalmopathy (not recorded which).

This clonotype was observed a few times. CDR3: CASSLSSSGNGGELFF. In DNA, the CDR3 is TGTGCCAGCAGCTTGAGCTCTAGCGGGAACGGCGGGGAGCTGTTTTTT. This chain joins TRBV5-8 and TRBJ2-2; 9 bases agree with TRBD2. This CDR3 comprises 16 residues. Germline V gene sequence: CDR1 SGHTS, CDR2 YDEGEE. The V and J ends lost 1 base and 7 bases, in that order; junction bases with no gene match: 8.

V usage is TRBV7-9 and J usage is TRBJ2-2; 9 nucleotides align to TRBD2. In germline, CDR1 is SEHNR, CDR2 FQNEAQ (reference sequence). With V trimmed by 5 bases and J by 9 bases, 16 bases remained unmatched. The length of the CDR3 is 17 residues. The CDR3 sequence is CASSPLSASSGRRELFF. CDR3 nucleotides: TGTGCCAGCAGCCCGTTGAGCGCAAGTAGCGGGAGAAGGGAGCTGTTTTTT.

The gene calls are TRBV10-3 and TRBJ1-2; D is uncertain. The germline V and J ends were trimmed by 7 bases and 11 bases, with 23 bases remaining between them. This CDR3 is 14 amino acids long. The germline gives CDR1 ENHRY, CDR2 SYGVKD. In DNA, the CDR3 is TGTGCCATCACCGAGGAATATAGGACCGGTCGGTACACCTTC. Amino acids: CAITEEYRTGRYTF.

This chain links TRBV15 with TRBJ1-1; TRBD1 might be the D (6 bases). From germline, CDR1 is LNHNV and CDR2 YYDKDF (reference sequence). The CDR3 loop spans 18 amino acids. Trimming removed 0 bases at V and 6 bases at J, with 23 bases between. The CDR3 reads CATSRDAGAGHNLAEAFF. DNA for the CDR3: TGTGCCACCAGCAGAGATGCAGGGGCAGGACATAACCTGGCTGAAGCTTTCTTT. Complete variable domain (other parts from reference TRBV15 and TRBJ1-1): DAMVIQNPRYQVTQFGKPVTLSCSQTLNHNVMYWYQQKSSQAPKLLFHYYDKDFNNEADTPDNFQSRRPNTSFCFLDIRSPGLGDTAMYLCATSRDAGAGHNLAEAFFGQGTRLTVV.

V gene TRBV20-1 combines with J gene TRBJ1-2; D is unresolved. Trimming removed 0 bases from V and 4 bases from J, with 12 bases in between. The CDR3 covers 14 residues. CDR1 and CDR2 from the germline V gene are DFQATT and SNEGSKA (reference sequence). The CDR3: CSARDHKGGYGYTF. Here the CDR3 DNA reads TGCAGTGCTAGAGATCATAAGGGAGGCTATGGCTACACCTTC.